Each of the 27 T cell receptor beta chains below was sequenced from the same sample in a study of shared clonotypes between healthy human individuals. Measured with immunoSEQ multiplex PCR; TCRdb has only the in-frame clones, and not every one. The data contain some 490,000 clones, roughly 80% of them singletons. The sample consisted of PBMCs. These TCRs come from a woman between 40 and 50 years old in good health. Some clones in this sample may be carry-over from other donors' samples.

This rearrangement joins TRBV29-1 to TRBJ1-1, with unresolved D. V was clipped by 1 base and J by 3 bases, with 12 bases between them. The CDR3 contains 14 residues. The germline CDR1 and CDR2 sequences are SQVTM and ANQGSEA. The CDR3 is CSVEVVGGYTEAFF. CDR3 in DNA: TGCAGCGTTGAAGTGGTGGGTGGGTACACTGAAGCTTTCTTT.

Points on this clone: A far bigger clonotype differs at one base, so this is likely a read error. The chain has TRBV5-1 and TRBJ1-1; D is unclear. Trimming pared 0 bases from V and 4 bases from J, leaving 13 bases between. The CDR3 length is 15 residues. The germline V gene has CDR1 SGHRS and CDR2 YFSETQ. CDR3 in DNA: TGCGCCAGCAGCTTGGGGCCAGCCCACCGCACTGAAGCTTTCTTT. Translated: CASSLGPAHRTEAFF.

The rearrangement joins TRBV12-5 to TRBJ2-1, with 13 bases that match TRBD2. Looked up from germline, CDR1 is LGHNT and CDR2 is FRNRAP. V gave up 5 bases and J gave up 1 base; unmatched junction bases: 5. The CDR3 totals 17 residues. The CDR3 coding sequence is TGTGCTAGTGGTCTATGGACTAGCGGGGGTTCCTACAATGAGCAGTTCTTC. As protein: CASGLWTSGGSYNEQFF.

The V gene is TRBV2, the J gene TRBJ2-7; weak D call: TRBD1 (6 bases). V shed 7 bases and J shed 0 bases, with 13 bases lying between them. The germline V gene encodes CDR1 SNHLY and CDR2 FYNNEI. This CDR3 region has 14 residues. CDR3 loop: CASNSGHVSYEQYF. For the CDR3, the DNA is TGTGCCAGCAACTCGGGACACGTCTCCTACGAGCAGTACTTC.

This clone was seen a single time. The DNA of the CDR3 is TGTGCCAGCAGTGAAGCGGGGGAGACAGACTATAACTATGGCTACACCTTC. This gives the protein CASSEAGETDYNYGYTF. This sequence joins TRBV2 and TRBJ1-2, with D possibly being TRBD1 (5 bases). V was clipped by 0 bases and J by 1 base, with 15 bases between them. CDR1 SNHLY and CDR2 FYNNEI come from the germline V gene. The CDR3 is 17 residues long.

Remarks on this clone: The identical CDR3 is also encoded by other nucleotide sequences in the sample. The chain uses TRBV30 and TRBJ1-5; D remains ambiguous. Trimming cost V 1 base and J 1 base, with 5 bases left between them. The CDR3 extends over 13 amino acids. CDR1 and CDR2 from the germline V gene are GTSNPN and SVGIG (reference sequence). The CDR3 DNA is TGTGCCTGGAGTGGGAAGAGCAATCAGCCCCAGCATTTT. It translates to CAWSGKSNQPQHF.

The chain couples TRBV23-1 to TRBJ1-1; a weak D match, TRBD1 (6 bases). TRBV23-1 is classed as an ORF, of uncertain function. Trimming took 3 bases from V and 6 from J, leaving 14 bases between them. The CDR3 sequence is 14 residues long. This chain's CDR3 is CASSQAQGPSEAFF. The CDR3 region has the DNA TGCGCCAGCAGTCAGGCACAGGGCCCTTCTGAAGCTTTCTTT.

The chain carries TRBV28 and TRBJ2-7; TRBD1 matches at 9 bases. Trimming at V came to 5 bases and at J to 4 bases, leaving 9 bases not matched to a gene. The CDR3 has 15 residues. Germline loops: CDR1 MDHEN, CDR2 SYDVKM. The CDR3 reads CASSHRGRGSYEQYF. The CDR3 region has the DNA TGTGCCAGCAGTCACAGGGGGCGCGGGTCATACGAGCAGTACTTC.

The CDR3 DNA reads TGTGCCAGCAGCCTCCGAGGGGGAGCGGGAGCTGGGGAGCAGTACTTC. Protein product: CASSLRGGAGAGEQYF. This sequence joins TRBV7-3 and TRBJ2-7; TRBD2 matches at 8 bases. Per the germline V gene, CDR1 is SGHTA and CDR2 is FQGTGA. The CDR3 totals 16 residues. Trimming at V came to 5 bases and at J to 7 bases, leaving 16 bases not matched to a gene. The variable domain in full, completed from reference TRBV7-3 and TRBJ2-7, reads GAGVSQTPSNKVTEKGKYVELRCDPISGHTALYWYRQSLGQGPEFLIYFQGTGAADDSGLPNDRFFAVRPEGSVSTLKIQRTERGDSAVYLCASSLRGGAGAGEQYFGPGTRLTVT.

The chain carries TRBV5-1 and TRBJ1-3; 8 bases map to TRBD1. CDR1 is SGHRS, CDR2 YFSETQ, per germline. This CDR3 region has 16 residues. Unmatched junction bases numbered 9, after V lost 3 bases and J lost 4 bases. CDR3 sequence reads: CASSSGLTGVGNTIYF. In nucleotides, the CDR3 is TGCGCCAGCAGCTCGGGGTTGACAGGGGTCGGAAACACCATATATTTT.

The chain employs TRBV7-2 and TRBJ2-1; possible D gene TRBD2, 6 bases. V was cut by 5 bases and J by 4 bases, with 6 bases left in between. Germline-derived CDR1 and CDR2 are SGHTA and FQGNSA. CDR3 length: 12 amino acids. The DNA for the CDR3 is TGTGCCAGCAGCGGGAGGTACAATGAGCAGTTCTTC. It codes for CASSGRYNEQFF.

This clone was observed a few times. The V call is TRBV7-8, the J call TRBJ1-2; D possibly corresponds to TRBD1 (6 bases). CDR3 size: 16 residues. The V end was cut by 0 bases, the J end by 6 bases, with 17 bases between. The germline CDR1 and CDR2 sequences are SGHVS and FQNEAQ. The CDR3 loop is CASSLASGGARNGYTF. In DNA, the CDR3 is TGTGCCAGCAGCTTAGCTTCGGGGGGCGCGAGAAATGGCTACACCTTC.

A few counts support this clone. This rearrangement joins TRBV7-9 to TRBJ1-2; D is perhaps TRBD1 (6 bases). Germline values: CDR1 SEHNR, CDR2 FQNEAQ (reference sequence). CDR3 size: 18 residues. Trimming took 2 bases from V and 3 from J, leaving 22 bases between them. The CDR3, as DNA: TGTGCCAGCAGCTTAAGGAGGGGTGCGGCAGGGGAAGACTATGGCTACACCTTC. Protein product: CASSLRRGAAGEDYGYTF. Together with reference TRBV7-9 and TRBJ1-2, the CDR3 gives the full variable domain: DTGVSQNPRHKITKRGQNVTFRCDPISEHNRLYWYRQTLGQGPEFLTYFQNEAQLEKSRLLSDRFSAERPKGSFSTLEIQRTEQGDSAMYLCASSLRRGAAGEDYGYTFGSGTRLTVV.

This chain connects TRBV7-2 to TRBJ1-1; D possibly corresponds to TRBD1 (6 bases). V lost 7 bases, J lost 5 bases, and 17 bases lay in between. This CDR3 has 14 residues. CDR1 SGHTA and CDR2 FQGNSA come from the germline V gene. The CDR3 sequence: CASTWGAEGTEAFF. The CDR3 DNA sequence: TGTGCCAGCACCTGGGGGGCCGAGGGGACTGAAGCTTTCTTT.

V gene TRBV19 combines with J gene TRBJ1-3, with D unclear. The V gene lost 0 bases and the J gene lost 4 bases, with 4 bases spanning the gap. Germline V CDR1 and CDR2: LNHDA, SQIVND (reference sequence). The CDR3 covers 13 residues. Written as DNA, the CDR3 is TGTGCCAGTAGTATAGATCCGGGAAACACCATATATTTT. It translates to CASSIDPGNTIYF.

With regard to this clone: A much larger clone differs by one base, so this may be a read error. This chain joins TRBV7-3 and TRBJ2-1; TRBD2 agrees at 11 bases. This CDR3 region has 15 residues. Germline CDR1 and CDR2: SGHTA and FQGTGA. Trimming cost V 4 bases and J 2 bases; bases outside gene matches: 1. The CDR3 DNA follows: TGTGCCAGCAGCTCGGGACTAGCGGCCTACAATGAGCAGTTCTTC. Translation gives CASSSGLAAYNEQFF.

This chain uses TRBV28 with TRBJ1-4; no definite D call. The ends were cut back, 5 bases at V and 2 bases at J, with 12 bases in the middle. The CDR3 loop spans 15 amino acids. Germline CDR1 is MDHEN and CDR2 is SYDVKM. This CDR3 is CASSAPLRTNEKLFF. CDR3 sequence (DNA): TGTGCCAGCAGTGCCCCATTACGCACTAATGAAAAACTGTTTTTT.

The genes are TRBV7-3 and TRBJ2-7; D is perhaps TRBD2 (5 bases). V lost 2 bases and J lost 5, with 10 bases in between. There are 13 residues in the CDR3. Germline V gene data show CDR1 as SGHTA and CDR2 as FQGTGA. DNA for the CDR3: TGTGCCAGCAGCTTAGAGGGTCAGGACGAGCAGTACTTC. Protein product: CASSLEGQDEQYF.

V and J are TRBV5-1 and TRBJ1-1; perhaps TRBD1 as D (5 bases). Trimming stripped 4 bases from V and 0 bases from J, with 19 bases between. This CDR3 is built from 17 residues. CDR1 SGHRS and CDR2 YFSETQ come from the germline V gene. The CDR3 loop is CASSPEGGEGMNTEAFF. CDR3 in DNA: TGCGCCAGCAGCCCCGAGGGAGGGGAGGGGATGAACACTGAAGCTTTCTTT.

This rearrangement joins TRBV10-3 to TRBJ2-1; TRBD2 matches 11 bases. This CDR3 has 16 residues. Trimming cost V 0 bases and J 6 bases; bases outside gene matches: 4. The germline CDR1 and CDR2 sequences are ENHRY and SYGVKD. CDR3 sequence reads: CAISESIAGGPNEQFF. In DNA form, the CDR3 reads TGTGCCATCAGTGAGTCGATAGCGGGAGGGCCCAATGAGCAGTTCTTC.

This chain joins TRBV5-4 and TRBJ1-1; 7 bases agree with TRBD1. In germline, CDR1 is SGHNT, CDR2 YYREEE (reference sequence). V was clipped by 0 bases and J by 3 bases; unmatched bases: 5. The length of the CDR3 is 15 residues. CDR3 nucleotides: TGTGCCAGCAGCTTGGATAACAGGGGACACACTGAAGCTTTCTTT. Translating gives CASSLDNRGHTEAFF.

Of note for this clone: A far larger clone differs by one base, so this is likely a read error. The same CDR3 is also encoded by other DNA sequences in this sample. V gene TRBV25-1 combines with J gene TRBJ1-4, with a weak D call TRBD1 (5 bases). This CDR3 region has 15 residues. Per germline, CDR1 MGHDK and CDR2 SYGVNS. CDR3 loop: CASSEYGGFREKLFF. The CDR3 nucleotides read TGTGCCAGCAGCGAATATGGGGGTTTTCGGGAAAAACTGTTTTTT.

This clone was picked up a small number of times. The chain is built from TRBV5-1 and TRBJ2-5; 11 bases match TRBD1. Germline CDR1 and CDR2: SGHRS and YFSETQ. Losses at the gene ends were 4 bases for V and 9 bases for J; bases not matched to a gene: 14. CDR3 length: 16 residues. The CDR3 DNA reads TGCGCCAGCAGCATTTGGCGTGGACAGGGGGCGGAGGCCCAGTACTTC. Translated, it gives CASSIWRGQGAEAQYF.

With respect to this clone: This is likely an artifact of a read error, given a far larger clone one base away. The genes are TRBV5-1 and TRBJ2-4, with D tentatively TRBD2 (5 bases). The CDR3 extends over 17 amino acids. V was clipped by 4 bases and J by 1 base, with 18 bases between them. From germline, CDR1 is SGHRS and CDR2 YFSETQ. The CDR3 protein is CASSRPTSVAAKNIQYF. The CDR3 nucleotides read TGCGCCAGCAGCCGGCCCACTAGTGTAGCGGCCAAAAACATTCAGTACTTC.

The J gene is TRBJ1-1, the V gene TRBV27, with 7 bases that match TRBD1. The V and J ends lost 3 bases and 4 bases, in that order; junction bases with no gene match: 5. Per germline, CDR1 MNHEY and CDR2 SMNVEV (reference sequence). This CDR3 is 14 amino acids long. The chain's CDR3 is CASSLKGGVTEAFF. The CDR3 DNA reads as TGTGCCAGCAGTTTGAAAGGGGGCGTCACTGAAGCTTTCTTT.

V is TRBV7-2 and J is TRBJ1-4; 7 positions match TRBD1. The V segment lost 2 bases and the J segment 3 bases; nucleotides outside the gene matches: 0. Germline V gene sequence: CDR1 SGHTA, CDR2 FQGNSA. This CDR3 is 14 amino acids long. The CDR3 DNA reads TGTGCCAGCAGCTTAAGGGGGCCTAATGAAAAACTGTTTTTT. It is translated as CASSLRGPNEKLFF.

The chain carries TRBV19 and TRBJ2-3, with 7 bases matching TRBD2. J was trimmed by 0 bases and V by 7 bases; bases with no gene match: 10. The CDR3 runs to 16 residues. The V gene's germline CDR1 is LNHDA and CDR2 SQIVND (reference sequence). CDR3 sequence: CASKGTGTTSTDTQYF. In DNA, the CDR3 is TGTGCCAGTAAAGGGACCGGGACTACCAGCACAGATACGCAGTATTTT.